Presented here are 5 T cell receptor beta chains from one specimen sequenced in a study of CD8 T cells in ankylosing spondylitis. From the 5' RACE reads, TCRdb called clonotypes with MiXCR, one entry per CDR3 protein. Among approximately 250,000 distinct CDR3 sequences listed, under 8.5% were seen once. Input material: blood, either unsorted or a sorted T cell fraction (not recorded which). The receptors were gathered from a female donor with ankylosing spondylitis or in good health (not recorded which).

There are many counts of this clonotype. The genes are TRBV5-1 and TRBJ1-2; no firm D call. CDR1 and CDR2 (germline): SGHRS, YFSETQ. CDR3 length: 13 residues. Trimming took 2 bases from V and 2 from J, leaving 7 bases between them. The chain's CDR3 is CASSFGYNYGYTF. The CDR3 coding sequence is TGCGCCAGCAGCTTCGGGTACAACTATGGCTACACCTTC.

This clonotype occurred a few times. The CDR3 loop is CAVETQYF. The DNA of the CDR3 is TGTGCTGTGGAGACCCAGTACTTC. The V call is TRBV7-9, the J call TRBJ2-5; D is unclear. The CDR3 contains 8 residues. Germline CDR1 is SEHNR and CDR2 is FQNEAQ (reference sequence).

This clonotype was observed at least ten times. V is TRBV29-1 and J is TRBJ1-1; unclear D gene. V was shortened by 5 bases and J by 3 bases, with 19 bases between the two germline ends. CDR1 is SQVTM, CDR2 ANQGSEA, per germline. CDR3 size: 15 residues. The CDR3 nucleotides read TGCAGCGTTCCTCACCCGGCGTACCAGGACACTGAAGCTTTCTTT. Amino acids: CSVPHPAYQDTEAFF.

The table lists this clonotype with many counts. The chain joins TRBV12-3 or TRBV12-4 to TRBJ2-1; the match to TRBD2 covers 7 bases. The CDR3 has 14 amino acids. J gave up 9 bases and V 2 bases, and 7 bases lay outside the gene matches. DNA for the CDR3: TGTGCCAGCAGTTTAACGCGGGAGCGACGTGAGCAGTTCTTC. Translation: CASSLTRERREQFF.

The V gene is TRBV6-2 or TRBV6-3, the J gene TRBJ2-1; 7 bases fit TRBD2. The germline V gene has CDR1 MNHEY and CDR2 SVGEGT. After removal of 6 bases from V and 7 bases from J, the junction contained 18 bases not matched to a gene. This CDR3 has 17 amino acids. The CDR3 spells CASSPIAGLAETNEQFF. DNA for the CDR3: TGTGCCAGCAGCCCCATTGCGGGCCTAGCGGAAACTAATGAGCAGTTCTTC.